This TCR beta chain was captured by sequencing in a study of cytomegalovirus exposure and HLA in healthy donors. The study, taken as a whole, reports: In a later analysis, HLA-associated TCR beta chains were more clonally expanded than equally common others. Usually a TCR sequence was rare, but some public TCRs were found in many donors.

60 Vbeta and 13 Jbeta primers were used in PCR. The data were produced by immunoSEQ multiplex PCR, yet TCRdb's version contains in-frame clones alone and is incomplete. The table has roughly 120,000 clones, 80% seen once. The V end was cut by 3 bases, the J end by 0 bases, with 12 bases between. The V gene's germline CDR1 is SGHNT and CDR2 YYREEE (reference sequence). The CDR3 length is 16 residues. For this clone: Its antigen is not known.

This clonotype was obtained from a male donor in good health and CMV-seronegative. Sequences were obtained from PBMCs. The chain joins TRBV5-4 to TRBJ2-2; tentative D call: TRBD1 (5 bases). The CDR3 sequence is CASSSLRGPNTGELFF. The CDR3 DNA follows: TGTGCCAGCAGCTCGTTAAGGGGCCCGAACACCGGGGAGCTGTTTTTT.